The next 6 T cell receptor beta chains were all read from a single sample in a study of control samples from healthy donors and cancer patients. TCRdb keeps only in-frame clones here, not all; method: immunoSEQ multiplex PCR. The sample lists over 150,000 clones, approximately 94% occurring once. Source material: blood. The receptors originated from a man in his forties in good health.

The chain links TRBV7-6 to TRBJ1-1, with D unresolved. The CDR3 runs 16 residues. Deletions cut 5 bases from V and 1 base from J, with 17 bases between. Germline CDR1 reads SGHVS; CDR2 reads FNYEAQ. The CDR3: CASSLGSPGPNTEAFF. In DNA, the CDR3 is TGTGCCAGCAGCCTAGGGTCCCCTGGCCCGAACACTGAAGCTTTCTTT.

The chain carries TRBV20-1 and TRBJ1-6; D remains unclear. The CDR3 is 16 residues long. Trimming cost V 3 bases and J 7 bases, with 19 bases left between them. Germline CDR1 reads DFQATT; CDR2 reads SNEGSKA (reference sequence). CDR3 sequence: CSASSYTGRANSPLHF. In DNA form, the CDR3 reads TGCAGTGCTAGTTCCTACACGGGGAGAGCCAATTCACCCCTCCACTTT.

This rearrangement joins TRBV5-1 to TRBJ1-4, with 9 bases lining up with TRBD1. The V gene's germline CDR1 is SGHRS and CDR2 YFSETQ. Trimming removed 8 bases from V and 6 bases from J; junction bases left unmatched: 5. The CDR3 spans 13 residues. Here the CDR3 DNA reads TGCGCCAGTACAGGGGGCGGGGATGAAAAACTGTTTTTT. Its translation is CASTGGGDEKLFF.

The CDR3 reads CASSQAGVSYEQYF. For the CDR3, the DNA is TGCGCCAGCAGCCAAGCGGGAGTCTCCTACGAGCAGTACTTC. The rearrangement uses TRBV4-3 and TRBJ2-7; a weak D match, TRBD2 (6 bases). Germline CDR1 reads LGHNA; CDR2 reads YSLEER. The CDR3 runs to 14 residues. Trimming shortened V by 1 base and J by 0 bases, and 7 bases separated the two germline ends.

The chain couples TRBV28 to TRBJ1-5, with D possibly matching TRBD1 (5 bases). V was pared by 11 bases and J by 1 base, with 27 bases between. Germline V CDR1 and CDR2: MDHEN, SYDVKM. This CDR3 region has 18 residues. The CDR3 region is CAGAQGAGQVLSNQPQHF. CDR3 bases: TGTGCCGGCGCCCAAGGGGCAGGGCAGGTTTTAAGCAATCAGCCCCAGCATTTT.

This clone has only a few counts. The rearrangement joins TRBV6-1 to TRBJ1-2; 10 nucleotides agree with TRBD1. Trimming took 2 bases from V and 5 from J; bases not matched to a gene: 5. The CDR3 extends over 15 amino acids. From germline, CDR1 is MNHNS and CDR2 SASEGT. CDR3 sequence reads: CASSERTGGPYGYTF. The CDR3 bases are TGTGCCAGCAGTGAAAGGACAGGGGGGCCATATGGCTACACCTTC.